The 29 T cell receptor beta chains presented below share a single source sample, sequenced in a study of T cells in localized non-small cell lung cancer. Clones were sequenced by immunoSEQ multiplex PCR, and TCRdb holds only the in-frame ones, with some missing. The sample includes about 15,000 clones, around 87% of them seen just once. Sequenced here: peripheral blood mononuclear cells, sampled before any cancer treatment. The receptor set was obtained from a male donor older than 55 with stage II lung adenocarcinoma.

The genes are TRBV12-1 and TRBJ1-1; the D segment call TRBD1 is taken from the table without a DNA check. TRBV12-1 is marked as a pseudogene. CDR3 size: 12 residues. CDR3 bases: TGTGCCGGCGACAGGGCGAACACTGAAGCTTTCTTT. This encodes CAGDRANTEAFF.

V is TRBV11-2 and J is TRBJ2-1; the D gene could be TRBD1 or TRBD2 (5 bases each). This CDR3 contains 16 residues. The V end was cut by 4 bases, the J end by 3 bases, with 16 bases between. Germline values: CDR1 SGHAT, CDR2 FQNNGV. DNA of the CDR3: TGTGCCAGCAGCTGGGTGGGGCGGGCGCTCTACAATGAGCAGTTCTTC. Translating it yields CASSWVGRALYNEQFF.

This chain joins TRBV7-8 and TRBJ2-1, with TRBD1 matching over 9 bases. There are 16 residues in the CDR3. Germline CDR1 SGHVS, CDR2 FQNEAQ. With 1 base clipped from V and 5 bases from J, the junction kept 6 bases outside the gene matches. This CDR3 reads CASSLGGTGWDNEQFF. CDR3 in DNA: TGTGCCAGCAGCTTAGGAGGGACAGGGTGGGACAATGAGCAGTTCTTC.

The chain combines TRBV5-6 with TRBJ1-5; D gene uncertain. The CDR3 sequence is 13 residues long. V dropped 0 bases and J dropped 2 bases, with 3 bases sitting between them. Germline CDR1 reads SGHDT; CDR2 reads YYEEEE. The CDR3, as DNA: TGTGCCAGCAGCTTGGATGGCAATCAGCCCCAGCATTTT. This gives the protein CASSLDGNQPQHF.

In DNA form, the CDR3 reads TGTGCCAGCAGCTTTAGTGCTCAGACTCACCAAGAGACCCAGTACTTC. Its protein is CASSFSAQTHQETQYF. The chain joins TRBV7-7 to TRBJ2-5, with D uncertain. Looked up from germline, CDR1 is SSHAT and CDR2 is FNYEAQ (reference sequence). The CDR3 has 16 amino acids. V dropped 3 bases and J dropped 0 bases, with 14 bases sitting between them.

The genes are TRBV9 and TRBJ1-2; D possibly corresponds to TRBD1 (6 bases). The length of the CDR3 is 17 residues. V lost 0 bases and J lost 6, with 21 bases in between. The germline CDR1 and CDR2 sequences are SGDLS and YYNGEE. DNA for the CDR3: TGTGCCAGCAGCGTAGGAGGGGCCTGGTCGGGGGCTCATGGCTACACCTTC. Translation gives CASSVGGAWSGAHGYTF.

The J gene is TRBJ1-2, the V gene TRBV2; 7 bases map to TRBD1. With 7 bases clipped from V and 8 bases from J, the junction kept 7 bases outside the gene matches. The CDR3 contains 12 residues. Germline V gene data show CDR1 as SNHLY and CDR2 as FYNNEI. The CDR3 DNA reads as TGTGCCAGCACCGCCGGGACAGACGGCTACACCTTC. Encoded protein: CASTAGTDGYTF.

The chain carries TRBV4-1 and TRBJ2-3; the D gene could be TRBD1 or TRBD2 (6 bases each). Germline V gene sequence: CDR1 MGHRA, CDR2 YSYEKL. The CDR3 spans 13 residues. The ends were cut back, 8 bases at V and 3 bases at J, with 12 bases in the middle. In nucleotides, the CDR3 is TGCGCCAGCGAAGGGGGGAAGACAGATACGCAGTATTTT. It codes for CASEGGKTDTQYF.

The rearrangement joins TRBV2 to TRBJ2-6; D not certain. Trimming pared 7 bases from V and 2 bases from J, leaving 9 bases between. Germline CDR1 is SNHLY and CDR2 is FYNNEI. The CDR3 extends over 14 amino acids. The CDR3 bases are TGTGCCAGCACGGCGGAGACTGGGGCCAACGTCCTGACTTTC. Translating gives CASTAETGANVLTF.

The chain has TRBV28 and TRBJ2-5, with 7 nucleotides matching TRBD1. The length of the CDR3 is 10 residues. Germline V gene lookup returns CDR1 MDHEN and CDR2 SYDVKM. CDR3 DNA: TGTGTAACAGGGGCAGAGACCCAGTACTTC. Its protein product is CVTGAETQYF.

The chain links TRBV14 to TRBJ1-3; unclear D gene. Looked up from germline, CDR1 is SGHDN and CDR2 is FVKESK. The CDR3 has 14 amino acids. V was shortened by 3 bases and J by 1 base, with 7 bases between the two germline ends. CDR3 region: CASSHRGSGNTIYF. CDR3 coding DNA: TGTGCCAGCAGCCATCGAGGTTCTGGAAACACCATATATTTT.

The rearrangement uses TRBV28 and TRBJ2-7, with 9 bases aligning to TRBD2. V shed 6 bases and J 2 bases; nucleotides not matched to a gene: 11. There are 16 residues in the CDR3. The germline V gene encodes CDR1 MDHEN and CDR2 SYDVKM. This CDR3 reads CASSSLSSGVPYEQYF. As DNA, the CDR3 is TGTGCCAGCAGCTCCCTTTCTAGCGGGGTTCCCTACGAGCAGTACTTC.

V is TRBV7-3 and J is TRBJ2-1; 7 positions agree with TRBD2. Germline trimming cut 6 bases from V and 9 bases from J; bases unmatched to any gene: 8. CDR1 and CDR2 from the germline V gene are SGHTA and FQGTGA. This CDR3 is 13 amino acids long. CDR3 residues: CASRRELLGEQFF. The DNA of the CDR3 is TGTGCCAGCAGGCGGGAGCTTCTGGGTGAGCAGTTCTTC.

This clone has just one count. The chain carries TRBV19 and TRBJ1-5; the D is unclear. The ends were cut back, 5 bases at V and 7 bases at J, with 9 bases in the middle. CDR1 LNHDA and CDR2 SQIVND come from the germline V gene (reference sequence). This CDR3 contains 12 residues. In DNA form, the CDR3 reads TGTGCCAGTAGTCCTCAGTGGCAGCCCCAGCATTTT. It codes for CASSPQWQPQHF.

The V and J genes are TRBV4-3 and TRBJ2-7; no clear D gene. CDR1 and CDR2 (germline): LGHNA, YSLEER. V was clipped by 3 bases and J by 0 bases, with 9 bases between them. The length of the CDR3 is 14 residues. The CDR3 loop reads CASSQATGSYEQYF. For the CDR3, the DNA is TGCGCCAGCAGCCAGGCGACCGGCTCCTACGAGCAGTACTTC.

The chain carries TRBV2 and TRBJ1-2; D unclear. CDR1 and CDR2 from the germline V gene are SNHLY and FYNNEI. V was trimmed by 4 bases and J by 6 bases, leaving 12 bases between them. The CDR3 loop spans 13 amino acids. CDR3 DNA sequence: TGTGCCAGCAGTGCCCTGGTCTTGGATGGCTACACCTTC. Translation gives CASSALVLDGYTF.

This chain uses TRBV15 with TRBJ2-5, with 9 bases matching TRBD2. J lost 3 bases, V lost 5 bases, and 10 bases had no gene match. CDR1 and CDR2 (germline): LNHNV, YYDKDF (reference sequence). CDR3 size: 16 residues. For the CDR3, the DNA is TGTGCCACCAGCCCTCGAGGCGCTAGCGGGAAAGAGACCCAGTACTTC. It encodes CATSPRGASGKETQYF.

This rearrangement joins TRBV28 to TRBJ1-2; D call uncertain. V shed 8 bases and J shed 1 base, with 8 bases lying between them. This CDR3 comprises 12 residues. Germline V gene lookup returns CDR1 MDHEN and CDR2 SYDVKM. CDR3 residues: CASFTVNYGYTF. CDR3 nucleotide sequence: TGTGCCAGCTTTACGGTTAACTATGGCTACACCTTC.

V is TRBV2 and J is TRBJ2-7, with D uncertain. V lost 9 bases, J lost 7 bases, and 16 bases lay in between. CDR3 length equals 12 residues. Per the germline V gene, CDR1 is SNHLY and CDR2 is FYNNEI. The CDR3 nucleotides are TGTGCCAGTAAGGGTCTCTTGAGGGAGCAGTACTTC. Translating it yields CASKGLLREQYF.

The chain carries TRBV7-8 and TRBJ1-1; 9 nucleotides line up with TRBD1. Germline assignment: CDR1 SGHVS and CDR2 FQNEAQ. CDR3 length: 13 residues. The junction had 5 bases not matched to a gene; V was cut back by 4 bases and J by 8 bases. The CDR3 DNA sequence: TGTGCCAGCAGCTATGGGACAGGGCAGGAAGCTTTCTTT. Encoded protein: CASSYGTGQEAFF.

V gene TRBV29-1 combines with J gene TRBJ1-2; weak D call: TRBD1 (6 bases). The CDR3 is 15 residues long. Looked up from germline, CDR1 is SQVTM and CDR2 is ANQGSEA. The ends were cut back, 0 bases at V and 4 bases at J, with 15 bases in the middle. The CDR3 coding sequence is TGCAGCGTTGAAGATCGCGGGACACGGCCCTATGGCTACACCTTC. This encodes CSVEDRGTRPYGYTF.

The genes are TRBV6-4 and TRBJ2-1; 11 positions agree with TRBD2. With V trimmed by 1 base and J by 2 bases, 4 bases remained unmatched. The germline V gene encodes CDR1 MRHNA and CDR2 SNTAGT. The CDR3 is made up of 17 amino acids. The CDR3 region has the DNA TGTGCCAGCAGTGACTTGATTAGCGGGAGGGCCTACAATGAGCAGTTCTTC. Translating it yields CASSDLISGRAYNEQFF.

The chain has TRBV11-3 and TRBJ2-2; possibly TRBD1 for D (6 bases). The CDR3 sequence is 14 residues long. Germline-derived CDR1 and CDR2 are SGHNT and YENEEA. Trimming pared 6 bases from V and 4 bases from J, leaving 12 bases between. CDR3 protein: CASSPGTTTGELFF. The CDR3 coding sequence is TGTGCCAGCAGTCCCGGGACAACCACCGGGGAGCTGTTTTTT.

The rearrangement uses TRBV6-5 and TRBJ1-5; the D gene is possibly TRBD1 (5 bases). With 4 bases removed from V and 7 bases from J, the gap between germline ends came to 17 bases. This CDR3 comprises 15 residues. Germline CDR1 MNHEY, CDR2 SVGAGI. CDR3 loop: CASSSLRSWGQPQHF. The CDR3 nucleotides are TGTGCCAGCAGTTCACTCCGTTCCTGGGGGCAGCCCCAGCATTTT.

This sequence joins TRBV11-3 and TRBJ2-3, with TRBD2 matching over 8 bases. Trimming removed 5 bases from V and 4 bases from J; junction bases left unmatched: 11. CDR1 and CDR2 (germline): SGHNT, YENEEA. The CDR3 runs 16 residues. CDR3 sequence reads: CASSLGTSWVADTQYF. CDR3 bases: TGTGCCAGCAGCCTAGGGACTAGTTGGGTCGCAGATACGCAGTATTTT.

The chain combines TRBV19 with TRBJ2-5, with 9 bases identical to TRBD2. There are 18 residues in the CDR3. V lost 6 bases and J lost 3; bases outside the gene matches: 17. CDR1 is LNHDA, CDR2 SQIVND, per germline (reference sequence). CDR3 sequence reads: CASRMAGGGLASKETQYF. CDR3 bases: TGTGCCAGTAGGATGGCGGGTGGGGGACTAGCTTCCAAAGAGACCCAGTACTTC.

The chain is built from TRBV30 and TRBJ1-1, with unresolved D. This CDR3 spans 12 amino acids. V was cut by 5 bases and J by 1 base, with 8 bases left in between. CDR1 and CDR2 (germline): GTSNPN, SVGIG (reference sequence). As DNA, the CDR3 is TGTGCCTGGGGGCCTCAGAACACTGAAGCTTTCTTT. Translated: CAWGPQNTEAFF.

The chain has TRBV16 and TRBJ2-7; D might be TRBD2 (7 bases). With 1 base removed from V and 6 bases from J, the gap between germline ends came to 10 bases. The CDR3 is 13 residues long. From germline, CDR1 is KGHSY and CDR2 FQNENV. DNA of the CDR3: TGTGCCAGCAGCCAATTAAGGGGGGGCGAGCAGTACTTC. Its translation: CASSQLRGGEQYF.

This chain joins TRBV18 and TRBJ2-4; the match to TRBD2 covers 7 bases. The CDR3 is 16 residues long. Germline loops: CDR1 KGHSH, CDR2 LQKENI. The V and J ends lost 2 bases and 1 base, in that order; junction bases with no gene match: 5. The CDR3 nucleotides read TGTGCCAGCTCACCAGGGGAGGGAATGGCCAAAAACATTCAGTACTTC. Its protein is CASSPGEGMAKNIQYF.